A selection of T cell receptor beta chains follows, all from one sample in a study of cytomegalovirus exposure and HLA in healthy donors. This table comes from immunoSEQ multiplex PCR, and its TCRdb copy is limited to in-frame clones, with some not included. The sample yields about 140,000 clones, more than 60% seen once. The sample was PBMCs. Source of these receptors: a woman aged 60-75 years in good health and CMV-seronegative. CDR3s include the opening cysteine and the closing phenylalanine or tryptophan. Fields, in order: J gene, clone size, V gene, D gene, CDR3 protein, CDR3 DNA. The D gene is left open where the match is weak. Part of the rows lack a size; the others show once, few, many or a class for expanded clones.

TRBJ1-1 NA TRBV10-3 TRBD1 CAISESRGQVTEAFF TGTGCCATCAGTGAGTCAAGGGGGCAGGTCACTGAAGCTTTCTTT
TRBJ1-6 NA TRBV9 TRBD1 CASRGTGKDNSPLHF TGTGCCAGCAGGGGGACAGGGAAGGATAATTCACCCCTCCACTTT
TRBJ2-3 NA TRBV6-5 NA CASSSGIFTDTQYF TGTGCCAGCAGTTCGGGAATCTTCACAGATACGCAGTATTTT
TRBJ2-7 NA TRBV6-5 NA CASARDIYEQYF TGTGCCAGCGCGCGGGATATATACGAGCAGTACTTC
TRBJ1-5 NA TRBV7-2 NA CASSEGNQPQHF TGTGCCAGCAGCGAGGGCAATCAGCCCCAGCATTTT
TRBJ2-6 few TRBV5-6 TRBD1 CASTRTGGSGANVLTF TGTGCCAGCACCCGGACAGGGGGCAGTGGGGCCAACGTCCTGACTTTC
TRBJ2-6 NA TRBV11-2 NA CASSLARQGGANVLTF TGTGCCAGCAGCTTAGCTCGGCAGGGAGGGGCCAACGTCCTGACTTTC
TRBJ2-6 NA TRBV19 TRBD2 CASSREGMSLSGANVLTF TGTGCCAGTAGTCGGGAGGGGATGTCGCTCTCTGGGGCCAACGTCCTGACTTTC
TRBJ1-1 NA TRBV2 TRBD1 CARPLGQGYTEAFF TGTGCCAGACCGCTGGGACAGGGCTACACTGAAGCTTTCTTT
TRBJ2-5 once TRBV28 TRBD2 CASSPPRLALETQYF TGTGCCAGCAGTCCTCCGCGACTAGCGTTGGAGACCCAGTACTTC
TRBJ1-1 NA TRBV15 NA CATSTAGRNTEAFF TGTGCCACCAGCACCGCGGGTCGGAACACTGAAGCTTTCTTT
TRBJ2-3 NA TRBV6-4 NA CASSPGGRGTDTQYF TGTGCCAGCAGTCCCGGGGGGCGAGGCACAGATACGCAGTATTTT
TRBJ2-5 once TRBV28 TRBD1 CASRKRDRDVGWGGETQYF TGTGCCAGCAGAAAACGGGACAGGGACGTTGGATGGGGGGGGGAGACCCAGTACTTC
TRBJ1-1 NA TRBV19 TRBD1 CASSTRDRGNYPAFF TGTGCCAGTAGTACCAGGGACAGGGGAAACTATCCAGCTTTCTTT
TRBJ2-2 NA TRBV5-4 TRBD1 CASSHRGQGASTGELFF TGTGCCAGCAGCCACCGAGGACAGGGGGCAAGCACCGGGGAGCTGTTTTTT
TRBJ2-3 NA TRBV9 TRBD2 CASSVDPGGLITDTQYF TGTGCCAGCAGCGTAGATCCGGGGGGGCTGATCACAGATACGCAGTATTTT
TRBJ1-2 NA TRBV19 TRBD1 CASSTRQGSYGYTF TGTGCCAGTAGTACTCGACAGGGTAGCTATGGCTACACCTTC
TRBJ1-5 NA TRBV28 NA CASSLVGGNQPQHF TGTGCCAGCAGTTTGGTAGGGGGTAATCAGCCCCAGCATTTT
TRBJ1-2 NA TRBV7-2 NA CASSLVGYGYTF TGTGCCAGCAGCTTAGTCGGGTATGGCTACACCTTC
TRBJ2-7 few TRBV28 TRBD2 CASSSRTSGSYEQYF TGTGCCAGCAGTTCCCGGACTAGCGGGTCCTACGAGCAGTACTTC
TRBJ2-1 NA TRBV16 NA CASSQSFGSISEQFF TGTGCCAGCAGCCAATCGTTTGGTAGCATCAGTGAGCAGTTCTTC
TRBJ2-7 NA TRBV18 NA CASSQMALAIDEQYF TGTGCCAGCTCACAGATGGCCCTAGCGATAGACGAGCAGTACTTC
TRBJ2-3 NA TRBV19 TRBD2 CASSSGGSGSTDTQYF TGTGCCAGTAGTTCGGGAGGTAGCGGGAGCACAGATACGCAGTATTTT
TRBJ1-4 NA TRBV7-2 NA CASSLDLQGGKLFF TGTGCCAGCAGCTTAGATCTCCAGGGCGGAAAACTGTTTTTT
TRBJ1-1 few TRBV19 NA CASKKRGANTEAFF TGTGCCAGTAAGAAGCGGGGGGCGAACACTGAAGCTTTCTTT
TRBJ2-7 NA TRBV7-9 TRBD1 CASTGYGTGLNEQYF TGTGCCAGCACCGGCTACGGGACAGGGTTGAACGAGCAGTACTTC
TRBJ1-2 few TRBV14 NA CASSHRASYGYTF TGTGCCAGCAGCCACAGGGCATCCTATGGCTACACCTTC
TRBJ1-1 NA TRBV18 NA CASSPWGGGTEAFF TGTGCCAGCTCACCATGGGGAGGAGGAACTGAAGCTTTCTTT
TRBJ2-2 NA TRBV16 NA CASSRSGANTGELFF TGTGCCAGCAGCCGGTCGGGGGCGAACACCGGGGAGCTGTTTTTT
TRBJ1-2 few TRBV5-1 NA CASSLTPGRGRGNYGYTF TGCGCCAGCAGCTTGACCCCAGGGAGGGGCCGGGGGAACTATGGCTACACCTTC
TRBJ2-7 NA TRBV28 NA CASSPPGYSYEQYF TGTGCCAGCAGCCCGCCGGGGTACTCCTACGAGCAGTACTTC
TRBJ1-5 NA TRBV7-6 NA CASSLAGGGNQPQHF TGTGCCAGCAGCTTAGCAGGGGGGGGCAATCAGCCCCAGCATTTT
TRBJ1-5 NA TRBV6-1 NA CASSEGQAQPQHF TGTGCCAGCAGTGAAGGACAGGCTCAGCCCCAGCATTTT
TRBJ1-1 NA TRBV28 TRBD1 CASREDRGWGAEAFF TGTGCCAGCAGGGAGGACAGGGGCTGGGGGGCTGAAGCTTTCTTT
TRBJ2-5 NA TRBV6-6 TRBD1 CASRIAGGATEETQYF TGTGCCAGCAGAATTGCAGGGGGCGCGACGGAAGAGACCCAGTACTTC
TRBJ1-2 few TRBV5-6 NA CASSLSGGGYTF TGTGCCAGCAGCTTGTCGGGGGGTGGCTACACCTTC
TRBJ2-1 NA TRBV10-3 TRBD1 CAITDEGQARGNEQFF TGTGCCATCACCGATGAAGGACAGGCAAGGGGCAATGAGCAGTTCTTC
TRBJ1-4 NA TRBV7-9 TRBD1 CASSAGGEKLFF TGTGCCAGCAGCGCAGGGGGTGAAAAACTGTTTTTT
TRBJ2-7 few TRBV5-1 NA CASSPFRGYEQYF TGCGCCAGCAGTCCCTTCCGGGGGTACGAGCAGTACTTC
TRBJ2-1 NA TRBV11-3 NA CASSHYFVGSYNEQFF TGTGCCAGCAGCCATTACTTTGTCGGGAGCTACAATGAGCAGTTCTTC
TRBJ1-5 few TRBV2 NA CASSLSRGSNQPQHF TGTGCCAGCAGCTTAAGTCGGGGAAGCAATCAGCCCCAGCATTTT
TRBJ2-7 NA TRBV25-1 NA CASSGAGSNGEQYF TGTGCCAGCAGTGGGGCGGGCAGCAACGGTGAGCAGTACTTC